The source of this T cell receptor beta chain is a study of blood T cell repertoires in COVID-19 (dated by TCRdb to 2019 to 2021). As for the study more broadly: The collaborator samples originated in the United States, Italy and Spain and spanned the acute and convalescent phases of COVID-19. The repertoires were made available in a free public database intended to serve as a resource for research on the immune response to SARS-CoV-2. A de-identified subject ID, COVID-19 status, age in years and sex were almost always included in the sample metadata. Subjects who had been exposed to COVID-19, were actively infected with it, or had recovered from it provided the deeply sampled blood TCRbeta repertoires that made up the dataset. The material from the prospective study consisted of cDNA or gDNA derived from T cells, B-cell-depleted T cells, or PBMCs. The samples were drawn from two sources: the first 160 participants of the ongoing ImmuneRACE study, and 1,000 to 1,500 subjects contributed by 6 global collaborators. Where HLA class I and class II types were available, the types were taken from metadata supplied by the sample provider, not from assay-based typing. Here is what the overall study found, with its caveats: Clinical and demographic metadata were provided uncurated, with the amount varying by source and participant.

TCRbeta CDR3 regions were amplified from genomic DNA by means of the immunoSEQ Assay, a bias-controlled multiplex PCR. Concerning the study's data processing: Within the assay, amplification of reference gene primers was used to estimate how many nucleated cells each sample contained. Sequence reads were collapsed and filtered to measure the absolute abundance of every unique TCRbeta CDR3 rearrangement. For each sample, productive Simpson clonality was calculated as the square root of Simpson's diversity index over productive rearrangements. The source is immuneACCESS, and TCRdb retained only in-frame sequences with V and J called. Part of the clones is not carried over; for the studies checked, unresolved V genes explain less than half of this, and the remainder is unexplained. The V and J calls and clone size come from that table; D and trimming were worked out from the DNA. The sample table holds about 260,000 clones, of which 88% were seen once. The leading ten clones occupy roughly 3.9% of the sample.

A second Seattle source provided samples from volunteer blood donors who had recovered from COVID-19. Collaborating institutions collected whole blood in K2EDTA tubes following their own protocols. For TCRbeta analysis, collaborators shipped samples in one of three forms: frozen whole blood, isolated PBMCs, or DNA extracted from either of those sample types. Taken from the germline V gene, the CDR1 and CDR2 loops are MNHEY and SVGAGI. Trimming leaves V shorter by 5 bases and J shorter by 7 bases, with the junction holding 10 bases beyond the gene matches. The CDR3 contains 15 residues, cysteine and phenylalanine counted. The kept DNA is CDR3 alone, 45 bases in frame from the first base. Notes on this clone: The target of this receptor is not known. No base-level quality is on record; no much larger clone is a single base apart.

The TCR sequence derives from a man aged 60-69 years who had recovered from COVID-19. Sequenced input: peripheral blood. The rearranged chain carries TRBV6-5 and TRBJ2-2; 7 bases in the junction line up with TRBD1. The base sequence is TGTGCCAGCAGTCCCCGACAGGGCGGTATCGGGGAGCTGTTTTTT. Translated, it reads CASSPRQGGIGELFF.